This T cell receptor beta chain was observed in a study of blood T cells in healthy people across ages. A second about 7 to 11 cycle PCR used barcoded and J-beta primers. TCRdb re-called the 5' RACE reads with MiXCR, one entry per CDR3 protein. This sample has about a million distinct CDR3 sequences; 40% to 60% occur once, and the top ten carry around an eighth. Extraction of total RNA produced a minimum of 6 micrograms from each sample. CDR1 is DFQATT, CDR2 SNEGSKA, per germline (reference sequence). CDR3 size: 12 residues. The V call is TRBV20-1, the J call TRBJ2-5, with TRBD2 matching 7 bases. The J call may not be correct, given that the DNA end is closer to TRBJ2-7. Source material: blood. The sequence came from a man aged 30 to 39 in good health. The CDR3 nucleotides read TGCAGTGCTACTCCGGGGGGCTACGAGCAGTACGTC. As protein: CSATPGGYEQYV.